These 27 T cell receptor beta chains were sequenced from one sample in a study of cytomegalovirus exposure and HLA in healthy donors. It was with 60 Vbeta and 13 Jbeta primers that the PCR ran. Data came from immunoSEQ multiplex PCR; TCRdb stores just in-frame clones and leaves some out. The data show approximately 130,000 clones, more than 70% seen once. What was sequenced was PBMCs. These receptors originate from a woman between 45 and 60 years old in good health and CMV-seropositive.

V usage is TRBV7-9 and J usage is TRBJ2-1; 12 bases map to TRBD2. The CDR3 length is 16 residues. After removal of 5 bases from V and 8 bases from J, the junction contained 10 bases not matched to a gene. Looked up from germline, CDR1 is SEHNR and CDR2 is FQNEAQ (reference sequence). The CDR3 nucleotides are TGTGCCAGCAGCCGCCTAGCGGGAGGGCCGGGGGATGAGCAGTTCTTC. Encoded protein: CASSRLAGGPGDEQFF.

V is TRBV5-1 and J is TRBJ1-2; 9 positions agree with TRBD1. CDR3 length equals 16 residues. CDR1 and CDR2 from the germline V gene are SGHRS and YFSETQ. V shed 0 bases and J 4 bases; nucleotides not matched to a gene: 7. Written as DNA, the CDR3 is TGCGCCAGCAGCTTGGGACCGGGACAGGGCGGCTATGGCTACACCTTC. This translates into CASSLGPGQGGYGYTF.

This clone occurred a few times. This chain joins TRBV11-2 and TRBJ1-3, with D unresolved. V lost 0 bases and J lost 2, with 5 bases in between. This CDR3 is 14 amino acids long. Germline V gives CDR1 SGHAT, CDR2 FQNNGV. The CDR3 bases are TGTGCCAGCAGCTTAGATAACACTGGAAACACCATATATTTT. Its translation is CASSLDNTGNTIYF.

As to this clone: The germline gene is not matched at one end of the junction; a read error may be the cause. The rearrangement links TRBV4-1 to TRBJ2-3; 8 bases map to TRBD2. CDR1 is MGHRA and CDR2 is YSYEKL in the germline V gene. CDR3 length: 14 residues. CDR3 in amino acids: CASSQVRGAPNGDF. The CDR3 nucleotides are TGCGCCAGCAGCCAAGTGCGGGGGGCCCCTAATGGAGATTTT.

The CDR3 here is CASRMGQGMREQYF. As DNA, the CDR3 is TGTGCCAGCAGAATGGGACAGGGGATGAGGGAGCAGTACTTC. This chain connects TRBV28 to TRBJ2-7; 10 nucleotides align to TRBD1. This CDR3 comprises 14 residues. Germline trimming cut 6 bases from V and 7 bases from J; bases unmatched to any gene: 9. CDR1 MDHEN and CDR2 SYDVKM come from the germline V gene.

V usage is TRBV5-5 and J usage is TRBJ1-5; D uncertain. The CDR3 is 12 amino acids. Trimming took off 0 bases at V and 8 bases at J, with 6 bases between the two ends. CDR1 and CDR2 from the germline V gene are SGHKS and YYEKEE (reference sequence). CDR3 in DNA: TGTGCCAGCAGCTTGGAGCTAGAGCCCCAGCATTTT. As protein: CASSLELEPQHF.

A few counts support this clone. This chain joins TRBV29-1 and TRBJ1-1; no definite D call. The germline gives CDR1 SQVTM, CDR2 ANQGSEA. V was shortened by 4 bases and J by 5 bases, with 14 bases between the two germline ends. CDR3 length equals 13 residues. Here the CDR3 DNA reads TGCAGCGTTGCGCGGGGTTCGGAAACTGAAGCTTTCTTT. This codes for CSVARGSETEAFF.

This clone was recorded once. The chain couples TRBV25-1 to TRBJ1-1, with 9 bases that match TRBD1. J gave up 12 bases and V 8 bases, and 10 bases lay outside the gene matches. Germline values: CDR1 MGHDK, CDR2 SYGVNS. The CDR3 sequence is 12 residues long. The CDR3 loop reads CASGEGTGRTFF. CDR3 DNA sequence: TGTGCCAGCGGAGAGGGGACAGGGAGAACTTTCTTT.

This rearrangement joins TRBV5-1 to TRBJ2-3; 7 nucleotides agree with TRBD2. V was clipped by 7 bases and J by 4 bases; unmatched bases: 9. The CDR3 loop spans 14 amino acids. Germline loops: CDR1 SGHRS, CDR2 YFSETQ. CDR3 amino acids: CASLGMTSPDTQYF. CDR3 nucleotide sequence: TGCGCCAGCCTTGGGATGACTAGCCCAGATACGCAGTATTTT.

V usage is TRBV7-9 and J usage is TRBJ1-4; 7 bases line up with TRBD1. The CDR3 spans 14 residues. The germline gives CDR1 SEHNR, CDR2 FQNEAQ (reference sequence). V was clipped by 0 bases and J by 7 bases; unmatched bases: 2. CDR3 DNA sequence: TGTGCCAGCAGCTTAGCGACAGGGAGTGAAAAACTGTTTTTT. This gives the protein CASSLATGSEKLFF.

V and J are TRBV5-4 and TRBJ2-7; TRBD2 might be the D (6 bases). Germline values: CDR1 SGHNT, CDR2 YYREEE (reference sequence). V dropped 5 bases and J dropped 6 bases, with 21 bases sitting between them. The CDR3 is 15 amino acids. The CDR3 DNA is TGTGCCAGCAGATCCTCCGGGACTTTAACTGGCGAGCAGTACTTC. The encoded protein is CASRSSGTLTGEQYF.

The rearrangement uses TRBV19 and TRBJ2-5, with TRBD1 identical over 8 bases. Germline trimming cut 10 bases from V and 5 bases from J; bases unmatched to any gene: 9. The CDR3 runs to 13 residues. Looked up from germline, CDR1 is LNHDA and CDR2 is SQIVND (reference sequence). CDR3: CATKRTGTETQYF. CDR3 DNA sequence: TGTGCCACCAAGCGGACAGGGACGGAGACCCAGTACTTC. Supplemented by reference TRBV19 and TRBJ2-5, the full variable domain reads DGGITQSPKYLFRKEGQNVTLSCEQNLNHDAMYWYRQDPGQGLRLIYYSQIVNDFQKGDIAEGYSVSREKKESFPLTVTSAQKNPTAFYLCATKRTGTETQYFGPGTRLLVL.

This clone was picked up a small number of times. This chain uses TRBV6-1 with TRBJ2-1; D remains unclear. V was trimmed by 3 bases and J by 0 bases, leaving 6 bases between them. The CDR3 sequence is 14 residues long. Germline CDR1 is MNHNS and CDR2 is SASEGT. CDR3 amino acids: CASSERSSYNEQFF. CDR3 nucleotide sequence: TGTGCCAGCAGTGAGAGGAGCTCCTACAATGAGCAGTTCTTC.

The J gene is TRBJ1-2, the V gene TRBV28, with D unclear. The CDR3 is 11 amino acids. Looked up from germline, CDR1 is MDHEN and CDR2 is SYDVKM. Between the trimmed V and J ends, which lost 6 bases and 7 bases, there was a span of 9 bases. This chain's CDR3 is CASSPNTGYTF. The CDR3 coding sequence is TGTGCCAGCAGCCCAAACACTGGCTACACCTTC.

The chain carries TRBV11-2 and TRBJ2-3, with TRBD2 matching 16 bases. The CDR3 is 17 residues long. Trimming removed 5 bases from V and 5 bases from J; junction bases left unmatched: 7. Germline CDR1 and CDR2: SGHAT and FQNNGV. The CDR3 is CASSPGTSGGAGDTQYF. Here the CDR3 DNA reads TGTGCCAGCAGCCCCGGGACTAGCGGGGGGGCCGGAGATACGCAGTATTTT. Filled out from reference TRBV11-2 and TRBJ2-3, the complete variable domain reads EAGVAQSPRYKIIEKRQSVAFWCNPISGHATLYWYQQILGQGPKLLIQFQNNGVVDDSQLPKDRFSAERLKGVDSTLKIQPAKLEDSAVYLCASSPGTSGGAGDTQYFGPGTRLTVL.

The chain couples TRBV25-1 to TRBJ2-7, with a possible D match to TRBD1 (7 bases). V was cut by 10 bases and J by 5 bases, with 21 bases left in between. CDR3 length equals 14 residues. CDR1 is MGHDK, CDR2 SYGVNS, per germline. As DNA, the CDR3 is TGTGCCACAGGCAAAGCAGGGGGACTTAACGAGCAGTACTTC. Its protein product is CATGKAGGLNEQYF.

The V and J genes are TRBV7-9 and TRBJ1-1; TRBD1 is a possible D gene (5 bases). The germline gives CDR1 SEHNR, CDR2 FQNEAQ (reference sequence). The CDR3 extends over 14 amino acids. V dropped 0 bases and J dropped 6 bases, with 11 bases sitting between them. CDR3 sequence: CASSLAIGAPEAFF. The DNA of the CDR3 is TGTGCCAGCAGCTTAGCAATTGGGGCGCCTGAAGCTTTCTTT.

The rearrangement links TRBV27 to TRBJ2-6, with D unclear. V was cut by 5 bases and J by 0 bases, with 11 bases left in between. This CDR3 comprises 16 residues. Germline CDR1 and CDR2: MNHEY and SMNVEV (reference sequence). This CDR3 reads CASSRGRSSGANVLTF. The CDR3 DNA reads as TGTGCCAGCAGTCGCGGAAGGAGCTCTGGGGCCAACGTCCTGACTTTC.

This chain connects TRBV29-1 to TRBJ1-1; 8 positions agree with TRBD1. After removal of 7 bases from V and 5 bases from J, the junction contained 6 bases not matched to a gene. Germline CDR1 SQVTM, CDR2 ANQGSEA. This CDR3 comprises 12 residues. The DNA for the CDR3 is TGCAGCGAGAGCAGGGGGCATACTGAAGCTTTCTTT. Translating gives CSESRGHTEAFF.

This clone has a single count. The chain links TRBV2 to TRBJ2-5, with 9 bases aligning to TRBD1. CDR3 size: 15 residues. Trimming cost V 6 bases and J 1 base; bases outside gene matches: 6. Looked up from germline, CDR1 is SNHLY and CDR2 is FYNNEI. The CDR3 is CASRTGQGPQETQYF. In nucleotides, the CDR3 is TGTGCCAGCAGGACTGGACAGGGGCCCCAAGAGACCCAGTACTTC.

The rearrangement links TRBV9 to TRBJ2-3; no clear D. V was clipped by 0 bases and J by 0 bases, with 8 bases between them. The CDR3 contains 15 residues. Germline assignment: CDR1 SGDLS and CDR2 YYNGEE. CDR3 nucleotides: TGTGCCAGCAGCGTAGTAGGAGAGAGCACAGATACGCAGTATTTT. It encodes CASSVVGESTDTQYF.

The rearrangement uses TRBV14 and TRBJ1-4; D gene unclear. V dropped 1 base and J dropped 4 bases, with 10 bases sitting between them. The CDR3 runs 15 residues. CDR1 SGHDN and CDR2 FVKESK come from the germline V gene. CDR3 region: CASSQALEINEKLFF. The CDR3, as DNA: TGTGCCAGCAGCCAAGCCTTGGAGATTAATGAAAAACTGTTTTTT.

J is TRBJ2-7 and V is TRBV12-5; D is uncertain. Germline V gene data show CDR1 as LGHNT and CDR2 as FRNRAP. The CDR3 is made up of 14 amino acids. CDR3 bases: TGTGCCCATAAGAGGCAGACGAAAACCTACGAGCAGTACTTC. Residues: CAHKRQTKTYEQYF.

The V and J genes are TRBV4-1 and TRBJ1-2, with D possibly TRBD1 on 6 matching bases. Trimming shortened V by 0 bases and J by 4 bases, and 12 bases separated the two germline ends. Per germline, CDR1 MGHRA and CDR2 YSYEKL. The CDR3 consists of 15 residues. The CDR3 DNA reads as TGCGCCAGCAGCCAAGATTCCCAGGGGAGCTATGGCTACACCTTC. It is translated as CASSQDSQGSYGYTF.

This clone turned up a few times. This rearrangement joins TRBV5-6 to TRBJ2-7; D is perhaps TRBD1 (5 bases). The CDR3 length is 14 residues. V gave up 4 bases and J gave up 0 bases, with 11 bases separating them. Germline values: CDR1 SGHDT, CDR2 YYEEEE. The CDR3 reads CASSVTGTSYEQYF. CDR3 in DNA: TGTGCCAGCAGCGTAACAGGTACCTCCTACGAGCAGTACTTC.

The chain employs TRBV27 and TRBJ1-5; 9 nucleotides match TRBD1. V was pared by 4 bases and J by 4 bases, with 2 bases of the junction left unmatched. The CDR3 is 14 amino acids. Germline V gene lookup returns CDR1 MNHEY and CDR2 SMNVEV (reference sequence). CDR3 protein: CASSSGQGNQPQHF. The DNA of the CDR3 is TGTGCCAGCAGTTCTGGACAGGGGAATCAGCCCCAGCATTTT.

This rearrangement joins TRBV4-1 to TRBJ1-5; D not resolved. The CDR3 loop spans 17 amino acids. V was trimmed by 3 bases and J by 2 bases, leaving 17 bases between them. Looked up from germline, CDR1 is MGHRA and CDR2 is YSYEKL. The CDR3 bases are TGCGCCAGCAGCCACGGCCCCTTCGAGGTAGGCAATCAGCCCCAGCATTTT. Translated, it gives CASSHGPFEVGNQPQHF.